This T cell receptor beta chain was found in a study of STAT5B mutations in CD4+ large granular lymphocyte leukemia. Turning to the study itself: Among healthy controls, a particular HLA allele went with more CDR3 'QG' motifs.

This clone was seen only a few times. One end of the junction is discordant with germline, which a read error may explain. The data were produced by immunoSEQ multiplex PCR, yet TCRdb's version contains in-frame clones alone and is incomplete. The sample records some 30,000 clones, 81% being singletons. This TCR came from a human donor in good health. The sample comprised CD4+ T cells from blood buffy coats.

The CDR3 DNA is TGTGCCAGCAGTGCGGGGATTAGCTATCAGCCCCAGCATTTT. Amino acid sequence: CASSAGISYQPQHF. J is TRBJ1-5 and V is TRBV27; D remains unclear. Germline assignment: CDR1 MNHEY and CDR2 SMNVEV (reference sequence). The CDR3 has 14 amino acids.